The rows below give T cell receptor beta chains drawn from one sample of a study of T cell changes during pregnancy in multiple sclerosis. Sequencing was performed with immunoSEQ multiplex PCR; in TCRdb, only in-frame clones are kept and a portion is missing. The sample yields roughly 100,000 clones, 85% to 95% seen once. The sequencing here drew on peripheral blood, taken after pregnancy. The receptors were gathered from a female donor with multiple sclerosis, enrolled in a pregnancy study. The CDR3 runs from the conserved cysteine through the conserved F or W. A D gene is named only where the DNA matches it firmly. Clone size is shown for a subset of rows, as once, few, many or a class of expanded clone.

>.|TRBV2|.|TRBJ2-7
TGTGCCAGCACTGGCAGGGTCTACGAGCAGTACTTC
CASTGRVYEQYF
>.|TRBV6-1|.|TRBJ2-1
TGTGCCAGCTTGGCACCACACTACAATGAGCAGTTCTTC
CASLAPHYNEQFF
>once|TRBV6-6|.|TRBJ1-1
TGTGCCAGCAGTTACCTTGACAGCAGCACTGAAGCTTTCTTT
CASSYLDSSTEAFF
>.|TRBV28|.|TRBJ1-5
TGTGCCAGCAGTTTATTCACGGCCCAGCATTTT
CASSLFTAQHF
>.|TRBV27|.|TRBJ2-6
TGTGCCAGCAGTATGACCTTGGACAAATTCTCTGGGGCCAACGTCCTGACTTTC
CASSMTLDKFSGANVLTF
>.|TRBV7-9|TRBD2|TRBJ2-3
TGTGCCAGCAGCTTAGCCGCCAAGCGCGCGGGGGGACCCACAGATACGCAGTATTTT
CASSLAAKRAGGPTDTQYF
>.|TRBV29-1|.|TRBJ2-3
TGCAGCGTCGCCTCCGGGTATTTT
CSVASGYF
>.|TRBV9|.|TRBJ2-3
TGTGCCAGCAGCTCGGGACTTAGCACAGATACGCAGTATTTT
CASSSGLSTDTQYF
>.|TRBV19|TRBD1|TRBJ2-1
TGTGCCAGTAGTGGGACAGGCGGCTCCTACAATGAGCAGTTCTTC
CASSGTGGSYNEQFF
>.|TRBV12-5|.|TRBJ1-6
TGTGCTAGTGACCCCGGGCGGGGCGGGGTGAATTCACCCCTCCACTTT
CASDPGRGGVNSPLHF
>.|TRBV30|.|TRBJ1-1
TGTGCCTGGAATCAAAGGGGCACTGAAGCTTTCTTT
CAWNQRGTEAFF
>.|TRBV7-8|.|TRBJ2-7
TGTGCCAGCAGCCAAACAAGCGGAGGGTCCAGCTCCTACGAGCAGTACTTC
CASSQTSGGSSSYEQYF
>once|TRBV6-5|TRBD1|TRBJ2-7
TGTGCCAGCAGAGTCCAGGGGACAGGCTACGAGCAGTACTTC
CASRVQGTGYEQYF
>.|TRBV15|.|TRBJ2-7
TGTGCCACCAGCAGAGATGAACGAGGACAGTTGAACTTC
CATSRDERGQLNF
>.|TRBV7-9|TRBD1|TRBJ2-2
TGTGCCAGCAGCCGGACAGGGGTGAGCACCGGGGAGCTGTTTTTT
CASSRTGVSTGELFF
>.|TRBV11-3|TRBD2|TRBJ2-1
TGTGCCAGCAAACCCGGGGTGGGCGGGAGAGGGGACAATGAGCAGTTCTTC
CASKPGVGGRGDNEQFF
>.|TRBV5-1|TRBD2|TRBJ2-2
TGCGCCAGCAGCTCCGGACTAGCGGGGGGTACCGGGGAGCTGTTTTTT
CASSSGLAGGTGELFF
>.|TRBV19|TRBD1|TRBJ2-5
TGTGCCAGTAGTGCCGGGACAGGGGAGGGGACCCAGTACTTC
CASSAGTGEGTQYF
>.|TRBV9|.|TRBJ2-1
TGTGCCAGCAGCGTAGATCAATCAGGGTACTCCTACAATGAGCAGTTCTTC
CASSVDQSGYSYNEQFF
>.|TRBV15|TRBD1|TRBJ2-7
TGTGCCACCAGCAGGGAAGGGACAGACTACGAGCAGTACTTC
CATSREGTDYEQYF
>.|TRBV7-3|TRBD2|TRBJ2-3
TGTGCCAGCAGCTTAACGGGCCTAGCGGGAGGTGGTAAGACAGATACGCAGTATTTT
CASSLTGLAGGGKTDTQYF
>.|TRBV7-9|.|TRBJ1-1
TGTGCCAGCAGCCCCTGGACACCGAACACTGAAGCTTTCTTT
CASSPWTPNTEAFF
>.|TRBV7-8|TRBD1|TRBJ2-2
TGTGCCAGCAGCTTAGGGACAGGGGGTTTCGCGAACACCGGGGAGCTGTTTTTT
CASSLGTGGFANTGELFF
>.|TRBV7-7|.|TRBJ2-5
TGTGCCAGCAGCCAGGGTGGGCGGGGAGAGACCCAGTACTTC
CASSQGGRGETQYF
>.|TRBV30|TRBD2|TRBJ2-7
TGTGCCTCGGCTCCGGGACTAACTTACGAGCAGTACTTC
CASAPGLTYEQYF
>.|TRBV7-8|TRBD1|TRBJ2-7
TGTGCCAGCAGCGGACAAGACAGGGCCCCCACCTACGAGCAGTACTTC
CASSGQDRAPTYEQYF
>.|TRBV7-9|TRBD1|TRBJ2-1
TGTGCCAGCATCCACAGGGGTCAGGTTGCGGATGAGCAGTTCTTC
CASIHRGQVADEQFF
>.|TRBV30|.|TRBJ1-1
TGTGCCTGGAAGGGGCCCACTGAAGCTTTCTTT
CAWKGPTEAFF
>.|TRBV9|.|TRBJ1-2
TGTGCCAGCAGCACCTCCGGGGGGGCAGCTAACTATGGCTACACCTTC
CASSTSGGAANYGYTF
>.|TRBV4-1|TRBD1|TRBJ1-2
TGCGCCAGCAGCCATGGTGGGACAGGGGGTTCTGGCTACACCTTC
CASSHGGTGGSGYTF
>few|TRBV7-6|TRBD1|TRBJ2-7
TGTGCCAGCAGCTTAGGACCGGGACAGGGCTCCTACGAGCAGTACTTC
CASSLGPGQGSYEQYF
>.|TRBV15|TRBD1|TRBJ1-3
TGTGCCACCAGCAGTTCAGGGGGAAGTGGAAACACCATATATTTT
CATSSSGGSGNTIYF
>once|TRBV28|.|TRBJ2-7
TGTGCCAGCAGTTCCCCGTTGGGGCTTCAAACCTACGAGCAGTACTTC
CASSSPLGLQTYEQYF
>.|TRBV28|.|TRBJ2-7
TGTGCCAGCAGTTTCCGGGTCCAGCGCGAGCAGTACTTC
CASSFRVQREQYF
>.|TRBV15|.|TRBJ2-7
TGTGCCACCAGCAGGGGGACTCCGGGACCGCCGAGCTACGAGCAGTACTTC
CATSRGTPGPPSYEQYF
>.|TRBV6-1|.|TRBJ1-6
TGTGCCAGCAGCCCGACAGTGTCACCCCTCCACTTT
CASSPTVSPLHF
>.|TRBV6-6|.|TRBJ1-1
TGTGCCAGCAGTTACGTCGCTAAGAACACTGAAGCTTTCTTT
CASSYVAKNTEAFF
>.|TRBV12-5|.|TRBJ1-2
TGTGCTAGTGGGGCAGGGAATGGCTACACCTTC
CASGAGNGYTF
>.|TRBV6-6|TRBD2|TRBJ2-5
TGTGCCAGCAGTTGGGGACTAGCGTCGGAGACCCAGTACTTC
CASSWGLASETQYF
>.|TRBV10-3|.|TRBJ1-2
TGTGCCATCAGGGAACAGGGACCCTACCTCTACTACACCTTC
CAIREQGPYLYYTF
>.|TRBV9|TRBD1|TRBJ2-7
TGTGCCAGCAGCGTCAAAGGGGGCAGCGAGCAGTACTTC
CASSVKGGSEQYF
>once|TRBV5-1|.|TRBJ1-1
TGCGCCAGCAGGACAGACTGGAACACTGAAGCTTTCTTT
CASRTDWNTEAFF